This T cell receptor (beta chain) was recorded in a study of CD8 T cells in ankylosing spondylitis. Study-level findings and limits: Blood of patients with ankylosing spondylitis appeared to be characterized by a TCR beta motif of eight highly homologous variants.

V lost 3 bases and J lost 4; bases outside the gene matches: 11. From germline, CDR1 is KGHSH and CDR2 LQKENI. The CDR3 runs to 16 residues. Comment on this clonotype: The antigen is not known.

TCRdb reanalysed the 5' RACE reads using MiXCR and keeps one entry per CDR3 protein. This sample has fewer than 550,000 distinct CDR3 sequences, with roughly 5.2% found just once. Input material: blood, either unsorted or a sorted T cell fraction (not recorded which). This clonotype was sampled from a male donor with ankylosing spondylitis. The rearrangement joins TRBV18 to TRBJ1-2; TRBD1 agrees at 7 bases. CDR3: CASSPLDRDLFYGYTF. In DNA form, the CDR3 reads TGTGCCAGCTCACCGCTAGACAGGGACCTCTTCTATGGCTACACCTTC.